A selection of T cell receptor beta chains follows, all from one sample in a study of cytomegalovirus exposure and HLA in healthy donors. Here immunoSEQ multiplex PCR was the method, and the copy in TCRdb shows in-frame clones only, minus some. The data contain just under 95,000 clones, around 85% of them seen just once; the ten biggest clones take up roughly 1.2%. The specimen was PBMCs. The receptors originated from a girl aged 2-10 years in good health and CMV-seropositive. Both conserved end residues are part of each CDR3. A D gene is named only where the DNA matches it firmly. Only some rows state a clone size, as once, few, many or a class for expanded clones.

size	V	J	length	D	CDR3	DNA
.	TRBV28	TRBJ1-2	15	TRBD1	CASSLTGRLAYGYTF	TGTGCCAGCAGTTTGACAGGGAGGTTGGCCTATGGCTACACCTTC
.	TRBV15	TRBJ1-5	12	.	CATSYRDQPQHF	TGTGCCACCAGCTACAGGGATCAGCCCCAGCATTTT
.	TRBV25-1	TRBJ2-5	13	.	CASSWGAGETQYF	TGTGCCAGCAGCTGGGGCGCGGGGGAGACCCAGTACTTC
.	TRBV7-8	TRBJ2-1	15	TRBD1	CASSYQDREGDEQFF	TGTGCCAGCAGCTACCAGGACAGGGAAGGTGATGAGCAGTTCTTC
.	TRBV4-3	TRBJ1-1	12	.	CASSQGRTEAFF	TGCGCCAGCAGCCAAGGCCGGACTGAAGCTTTCTTT
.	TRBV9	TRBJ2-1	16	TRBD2	CASSLTLAGDPNEQFF	TGTGCCAGCAGCCTCACACTAGCGGGAGATCCCAATGAGCAGTTCTTC
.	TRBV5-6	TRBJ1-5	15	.	CASSLRLAGNQPQHF	TGTGCCAGCAGCTTGAGATTAGCTGGCAATCAGCCCCAGCATTTT
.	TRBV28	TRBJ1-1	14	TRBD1	CASREGGQGTEAFF	TGTGCCAGCAGGGAGGGCGGACAGGGCACTGAAGCTTTCTTT
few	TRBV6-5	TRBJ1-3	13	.	CASRGGPRNTIYF	TGTGCCAGCAGGGGGGGGCCCCGAAACACCATATATTTT
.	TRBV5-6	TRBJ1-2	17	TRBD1	CASSLAGTGQGNYGYTF	TGTGCCAGCAGCTTGGCCGGGACGGGACAGGGGAACTATGGCTACACCTTC
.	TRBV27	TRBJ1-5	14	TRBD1	CASSLDRGGQPQHF	TGTGCCAGCAGTTTAGACAGGGGGGGACAGCCCCAGCATTTT
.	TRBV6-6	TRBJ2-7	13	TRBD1	CASSSGTGDEQYF	TGTGCCAGCAGTTCCGGGACAGGGGACGAGCAGTACTTC
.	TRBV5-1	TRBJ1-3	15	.	CASSLAGAPGNTIYF	TGCGCCAGCAGCTTGGCAGGGGCCCCTGGAAACACCATATATTTT
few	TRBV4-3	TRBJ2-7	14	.	CASSQELDTYEQYF	TGCGCCAGCAGCCAGGAACTAGACACCTACGAGCAGTACTTC
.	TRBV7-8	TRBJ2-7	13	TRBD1	CASSLDRGHEQYF	TGTGCCAGCAGCTTAGACAGGGGCCACGAGCAGTACTTC
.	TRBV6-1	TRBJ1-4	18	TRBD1	CASSANLYRQGGDEKLFF	TGTGCCAGCAGTGCTAACCTATATAGACAGGGAGGTGATGAAAAACTGTTTTTT
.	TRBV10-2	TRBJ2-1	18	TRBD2	CASSELARLAGKGNEQFF	TGCGCCAGCAGTGAGTTAGCTAGGCTAGCGGGGAAGGGGAATGAGCAGTTCTTC
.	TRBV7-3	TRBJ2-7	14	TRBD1	CASSPDRGTYEQYF	TGTGCCAGCAGCCCTGACAGGGGGACTTACGAGCAGTACTTC
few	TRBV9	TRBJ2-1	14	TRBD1	CASTPIDRGNEQFF	TGTGCCAGCACCCCCATTGACAGGGGCAATGAGCAGTTCTTC
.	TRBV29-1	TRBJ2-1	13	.	CSAQGSSYNEQFF	TGCAGCGCCCAGGGGTCCTCCTACAATGAGCAGTTCTTC
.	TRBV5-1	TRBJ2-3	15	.	CASSSGFPSTDTQYF	TGCGCCAGCAGCAGCGGCTTCCCTAGCACAGATACGCAGTATTTT
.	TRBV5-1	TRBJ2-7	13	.	CASSLRTRLEQYF	TGCGCCAGCAGCTTGAGGACAAGACTCGAGCAGTACTTC
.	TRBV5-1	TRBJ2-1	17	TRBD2	CASSLGTSGSSYNEQFF	TGCGCCAGCAGCTTGGGGACTAGCGGGTCTTCCTACAATGAGCAGTTCTTC
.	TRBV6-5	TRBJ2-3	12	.	CASSSVTDTQYF	TGTGCCAGCAGTTCCGTCACAGATACGCAGTATTTT
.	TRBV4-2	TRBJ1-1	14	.	CASSQPLHRTEAFF	TGTGCCAGCAGCCAGCCCTTACACCGCACTGAAGCTTTCTTT
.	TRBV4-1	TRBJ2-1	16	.	CASSLPVGTGDNEQFF	TGCGCCAGCAGCCTCCCCGTCGGGACTGGGGACAATGAGCAGTTCTTC
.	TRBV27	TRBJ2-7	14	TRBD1	CASTQGAGAYEQYF	TGTGCCAGCACTCAGGGGGCCGGGGCCTACGAGCAGTACTTC
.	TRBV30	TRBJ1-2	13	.	CAWSKQVGKGYTF	TGTGCCTGGAGCAAACAGGTTGGGAAGGGCTACACCTTC
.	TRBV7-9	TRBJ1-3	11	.	CASSLGNTIYF	TGTGCCAGCAGCCTCGGAAACACCATATATTTT
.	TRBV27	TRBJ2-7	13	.	CASSLKTGYEQYF	TGTGCCAGCAGTTTAAAAACAGGGTACGAGCAGTACTTC
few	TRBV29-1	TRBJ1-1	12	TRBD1	CSLYRGHTEAFF	TGCAGCTTGTACAGGGGACACACTGAAGCTTTCTTT
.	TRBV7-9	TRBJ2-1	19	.	CASSRARRALRGSYNEQFF	TGTGCCAGCAGCCGAGCACGGCGGGCCCTGAGGGGGTCCTACAATGAGCAGTTCTTC
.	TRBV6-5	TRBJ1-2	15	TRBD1	CASSYSGQAGTGYTF	TGTGCCAGCAGTTACTCAGGACAGGCGGGTACGGGCTACACCTTC
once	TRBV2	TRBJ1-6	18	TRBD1	CASSFTQSTGQPNSPLHF	TGTGCCAGCAGTTTTACCCAATCTACGGGACAGCCTAATTCACCCCTCCACTTT
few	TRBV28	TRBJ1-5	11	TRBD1	CASTSGQGEHF	TGTGCCAGCACCTCGGGACAGGGAGAGCATTTT
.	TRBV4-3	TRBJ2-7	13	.	CASSQERGYEQYF	TGCGCCAGCAGCCAAGAACGGGGATACGAGCAGTACTTC
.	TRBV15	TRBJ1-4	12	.	CATSEVGEKLFF	TGTGCCACCAGCGAGGTAGGAGAAAAACTGTTTTTT
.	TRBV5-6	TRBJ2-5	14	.	CASSLARGSETQYF	TGTGCCAGCAGCTTGGCCAGGGGCAGTGAGACCCAGTACTTC
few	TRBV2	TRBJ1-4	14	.	CASNLEATNEKLFF	TGTGCCAGCAACCTCGAGGCAACTAATGAAAAACTGTTTTTT
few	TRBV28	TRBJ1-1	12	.	CASSFQALVAFF	TGTGCCAGCAGTTTTCAGGCCCTCGTCGCTTTCTTT
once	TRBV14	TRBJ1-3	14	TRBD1	CASNRGQPGNTIYF	TGTGCCAGCAACAGGGGACAGCCTGGAAACACCATATATTTT
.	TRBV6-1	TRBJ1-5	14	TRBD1	CASSETGANQPQHF	TGTGCCAGCAGCGAGACAGGGGCCAATCAGCCCCAGCATTTT
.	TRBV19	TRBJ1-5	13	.	CASRGAGGQPQHF	TGTGCCAGTAGGGGGGCTGGAGGTCAGCCCCAGCATTTT
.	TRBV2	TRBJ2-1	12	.	CASSELYNEQFF	TGTGCCAGCAGTGAACTTTACAATGAGCAGTTCTTC
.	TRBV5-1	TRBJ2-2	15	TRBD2	CASSLLAGGFGELFF	TGCGCCAGCAGCTTGCTAGCGGGAGGATTCGGGGAGCTGTTTTTT
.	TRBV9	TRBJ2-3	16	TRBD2	CASSVVPSGSADTQYF	TGTGCCAGCAGCGTAGTCCCTAGCGGGAGTGCAGATACGCAGTATTTT
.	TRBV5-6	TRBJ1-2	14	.	CASSLGQGTYGYTF	TGTGCCAGCAGCTTGGGGCAGGGAACCTATGGCTACACCTTC
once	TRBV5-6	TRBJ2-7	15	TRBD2	CASSLEGLASYEQYF	TGTGCCAGCAGTCTCGAGGGACTAGCGAGCTACGAGCAGTACTTC
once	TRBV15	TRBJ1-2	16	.	CATSRDPYSGRDGYTF	TGTGCCACCAGCAGAGATCCGTACTCCGGTAGAGATGGCTACACCTTC
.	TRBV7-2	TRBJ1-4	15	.	CASSLQGPTNEKLFF	TGTGCCAGCAGCTTACAGGGGCCAACTAATGAAAAACTGTTTTTT
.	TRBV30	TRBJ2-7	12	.	CACQGGGYEQYF	TGTGCCTGTCAGGGGGGAGGTTACGAGCAGTACTTC
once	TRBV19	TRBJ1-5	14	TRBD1	CASSTDRGGQPQHF	TGTGCCAGTAGTACAGACAGGGGTGGCCAGCCCCAGCATTTT
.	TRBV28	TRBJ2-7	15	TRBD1	CASTQGWDSTYEQYF	TGTGCCAGCACCCAAGGGTGGGACAGTACCTACGAGCAGTACTTC
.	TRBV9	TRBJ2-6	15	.	CASSAGVSGANVLTF	TGTGCCAGCAGCGCCGGGGTCTCTGGGGCCAACGTCCTGACTTTC
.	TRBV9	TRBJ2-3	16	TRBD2	CASSSGTSESTDTQYF	TGTGCCAGCAGCTCCGGGACTAGCGAAAGCACAGATACGCAGTATTTT
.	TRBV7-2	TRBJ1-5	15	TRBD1	CASSVNRGMNQPQHF	TGTGCCAGCAGCGTCAACAGGGGTATGAATCAGCCCCAGCATTTT
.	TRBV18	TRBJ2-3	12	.	CASSPSTDTQYF	TGTGCCAGCTCCCCTAGCACAGATACGCAGTATTTT